The present entry profiles one T cell receptor beta chain with its context. Its target is unknown. Germline-derived CDR1 and CDR2 are SGHRS and YFSETQ. This CDR3 contains 16 residues. The data were taken from a study of CXCR3-negative and CXCR3-positive naive CD8 T cells. General study points: Across naive subsets, surface CD5 expression was comparable, and TCR strength was inferred from properties of the TRB CDR3.

The libraries of TRB cDNA were constructed through 5' RACE using UMI labels. TCRdb reprocessed the 5' RACE reads, with one entry per CDR3 protein and no DNA. This repertoire includes around 34,000 distinct CDR3 sequences. Specimen: memory CD8+ T cells from blood. V gene TRBV5-1 combines with J gene TRBJ1-2; TCRdb names TRBD1, which stays unverified in the absence of DNA. The sequence was obtained from a human donor in good health. Some clones in this sample may be carry-over from other donors' samples. CDR3 sequence reads: CASSLDPAGRTYGYTF.